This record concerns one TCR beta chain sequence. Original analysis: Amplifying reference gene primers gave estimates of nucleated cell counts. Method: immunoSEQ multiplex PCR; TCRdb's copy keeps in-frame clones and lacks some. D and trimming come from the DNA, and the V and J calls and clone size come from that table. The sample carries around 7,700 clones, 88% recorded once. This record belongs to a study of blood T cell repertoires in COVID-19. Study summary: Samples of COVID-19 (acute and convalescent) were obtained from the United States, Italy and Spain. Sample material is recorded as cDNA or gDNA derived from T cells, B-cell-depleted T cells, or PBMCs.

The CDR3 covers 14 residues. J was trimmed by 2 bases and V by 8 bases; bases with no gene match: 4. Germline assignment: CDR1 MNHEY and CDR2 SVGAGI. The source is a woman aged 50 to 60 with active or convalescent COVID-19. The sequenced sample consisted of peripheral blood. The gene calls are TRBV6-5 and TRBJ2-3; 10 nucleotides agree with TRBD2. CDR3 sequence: CASDLAGATDTQYF. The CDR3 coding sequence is TGTGCCAGCGACCTAGCGGGGGCCACAGATACGCAGTATTTT.